This passage covers 19 T cell receptor beta chains from one sample sequenced in a study of cytomegalovirus exposure and HLA in healthy donors. Use of 60 Vbeta and 13 Jbeta primers characterized the PCR. Some clones are missing from TCRdb's copy, which holds only in-frame ones; the method was immunoSEQ multiplex PCR. The sample contains 150,000 to 180,000 clones, around 79% of which appear only once. What was sequenced was PBMCs. These receptors were taken from a man aged 18 to 29 in good health and CMV-seronegative.

This chain connects TRBV7-2 to TRBJ2-7; 9 positions agree with TRBD1. CDR1 is SGHTA, CDR2 FQGNSA, per germline. The junction had 3 bases not matched to a gene; V was cut back by 3 bases and J by 3 bases. CDR3 length equals 14 residues. This CDR3 reads CASSLGTGRYEQYF. CDR3 nucleotide sequence: TGTGCCAGCAGCTTGGGGACAGGGCGCTACGAGCAGTACTTC.

The J gene is TRBJ1-1, the V gene TRBV10-3, with D maybe TRBD1 (6 bases). Germline V gene sequence: CDR1 ENHRY, CDR2 SYGVKD. The CDR3 contains 17 residues. The V and J ends lost 2 bases and 1 base respectively, with 17 bases between them. CDR3 region: CAISEPPGAGENTEAFF. The DNA of the CDR3 is TGTGCCATCAGTGAGCCCCCCGGAGCAGGGGAGAACACTGAAGCTTTCTTT.

The J gene is TRBJ2-3, the V gene TRBV14; the match to TRBD1 covers 11 bases. The CDR3 runs to 19 residues. V was pared by 1 base and J by 5 bases, with 14 bases of the junction left unmatched. Germline CDR1 SGHDN, CDR2 FVKESK. The CDR3 DNA reads as TGTGCCAGCAGCCAAGCTGGACAGGGGGCAAAAGTGTTCGGAGATACGCAGTATTTT. Amino acid sequence: CASSQAGQGAKVFGDTQYF.

The chain combines TRBV4-3 with TRBJ1-1; a weak D match, TRBD1 (5 bases). V was clipped by 1 base and J by 6 bases, with 9 bases between them. CDR1 is LGHNA, CDR2 YSLEER, per germline. This CDR3 region has 13 residues. Here the CDR3 reads CASSQAGGAEAFF. DNA of the CDR3: TGCGCCAGCAGCCAAGCGGGGGGAGCTGAAGCTTTCTTT.

This clone was seen a few times. The gene calls are TRBV2 and TRBJ1-1; 10 bases fit TRBD1. The germline CDR1 and CDR2 sequences are SNHLY and FYNNEI. J lost 1 base, V lost 5 bases, and 1 base had no gene match. The CDR3 is 14 amino acids. CDR3 bases: TGTGCCAGCAGTTGGGACAGGGGGAACACTGAAGCTTTCTTT. Translating it yields CASSWDRGNTEAFF.

The chain recombines TRBV9 with TRBJ1-5; TRBD1 might be the D (5 bases). The germline CDR1 and CDR2 sequences are SGDLS and YYNGEE. V shed 4 bases and J shed 1 base, with 9 bases lying between them. The CDR3 consists of 14 residues. CDR3 coding DNA: TGTGCCAGCAGCCAGGGTCGGAGCAATCAGCCCCAGCATTTT. Protein: CASSQGRSNQPQHF.

The sample holds one count of this clone. Other nucleotide sequences from this sample produce the same CDR3. V usage is TRBV27 and J usage is TRBJ1-1; weak D call: TRBD1 (5 bases). Trimming removed 2 bases at V and 4 bases at J, with 5 bases between. Per the germline V gene, CDR1 is MNHEY and CDR2 is SMNVEV (reference sequence). This CDR3 is built from 12 residues. The chain's CDR3 is CASSLQGTEAFF. CDR3 DNA sequence: TGTGCCAGCAGTTTACAGGGCACTGAAGCTTTCTTT.

The J gene is TRBJ2-2, the V gene TRBV5-1, with TRBD2 as a possible D gene (6 bases). V was cut by 0 bases and J by 6 bases, with 12 bases left in between. Per germline, CDR1 SGHRS and CDR2 YFSETQ. The CDR3 length is 15 residues. CDR3 coding DNA: TGCGCCAGCAGCTTGGGACTAGTCACCGCCGGGGAGCTGTTTTTT. Encoded protein: CASSLGLVTAGELFF.

This chain's CDR3 is CASSSRLAGDSDTQYF. The CDR3 DNA follows: TGTGCCAGTAGTTCCCGGCTAGCGGGGGACTCAGATACGCAGTATTTT. The rearrangement joins TRBV19 to TRBJ2-3; 10 positions match TRBD2. Germline values: CDR1 LNHDA, CDR2 SQIVND (reference sequence). Germline trimming cut 5 bases from V and 4 bases from J; bases unmatched to any gene: 9. The CDR3 totals 16 residues.

In this sample, this clone turned up a few times. The CDR3 DNA follows: TGTGCCAGCAGCCTGGGGCAGGGGAGCACAGATACGCAGTATTTT. Amino acids: CASSLGQGSTDTQYF. V and J are TRBV5-8 and TRBJ2-3; D perhaps matches TRBD1 (6 bases). There are 15 residues in the CDR3. Trimming pared 4 bases from V and 0 bases from J, leaving 12 bases between. In germline, CDR1 is SGHTS, CDR2 YDEGEE.

The chain links TRBV5-1 to TRBJ1-1, with no clear D. Germline CDR1 reads SGHRS; CDR2 reads YFSETQ. This CDR3 contains 14 residues. V gave up 3 bases and J gave up 6 bases, with 15 bases separating them. CDR3 nucleotides: TGCGCCAGCAGCTCGGGTCAGTTACCTCCTGAAGCTTTCTTT. It yields the protein CASSSGQLPPEAFF.

The chain recombines TRBV6-5 with TRBJ2-2; D gene uncertain. Per germline, CDR1 MNHEY and CDR2 SVGAGI. The germline V and J ends were trimmed by 2 bases and 5 bases, with 6 bases remaining between them. The CDR3 is made up of 13 amino acids. The CDR3 loop is CASSYTVTGELFF. CDR3 DNA: TGTGCCAGCAGTTACACGGTGACCGGGGAGCTGTTTTTT.

The CDR3 sequence is CARSLVLGVNGLAGDNEQFF. The DNA for the CDR3 is TGTGCCAGAAGCTTGGTTCTGGGGGTAAATGGACTAGCGGGGGACAATGAGCAGTTCTTC. V and J are TRBV5-3 and TRBJ2-1; 13 nucleotides align to TRBD2. TRBV5-3 is noted as an ORF with a role that remains uncertain. The ends lost 0 bases at V and 5 bases at J; junction bases unmatched: 14. This CDR3 comprises 20 residues.

This clone appeared a few times. V is TRBV7-8 and J is TRBJ1-2, with 9 positions matching TRBD1. The CDR3 consists of 13 residues. Per the germline V gene, CDR1 is SGHVS and CDR2 is FQNEAQ. With 1 base clipped from V and 8 bases from J, the junction kept 2 bases outside the gene matches. The CDR3 reads CASSLGGQGGYTF. As DNA, the CDR3 is TGTGCCAGCAGCTTAGGGGGACAGGGAGGCTACACCTTC. Full variable domain (remainder filled in from reference TRBV7-8 and TRBJ1-2): GAGVSQSPRYKVAKRGQDVALRCDPISGHVSLFWYQQALGQGPEFLTYFQNEAQLDKSGLPSDRFFAERPEGSVSTLKIQRTQQEDSAVYLCASSLGGQGGYTFGSGTRLTVV.

There are a few counts of this clone. This rearrangement joins TRBV5-1 to TRBJ2-5; D uncertain. The CDR3 runs 14 residues. Trimming left V 1 base short and J 5 bases short, with 12 bases between. Germline assignment: CDR1 SGHRS and CDR2 YFSETQ. The CDR3 DNA sequence: TGCGCCAGCAGCTTGCTGACACCGATGGAGACCCAGTACTTC. Translation gives CASSLLTPMETQYF.

The CDR3 loop is CATSRDLGEGETQYF. The DNA of the CDR3 is TGTGCCACCAGCAGAGATCTAGGGGAGGGAGAGACCCAGTACTTC. The chain carries TRBV15 and TRBJ2-5, with 7 bases fitting TRBD2. V trimming: 0 bases; J trimming: 4 bases; junction bases outside the gene matches: 5. From germline, CDR1 is LNHNV and CDR2 YYDKDF (reference sequence). The length of the CDR3 is 15 residues.

This rearrangement joins TRBV18 to TRBJ1-1; possible D gene TRBD1, 5 bases. Germline CDR1 reads KGHSH; CDR2 reads LQKENI. V lost 3 bases to trimming and J lost 5 bases, with 19 bases between them. The length of the CDR3 is 16 residues. CDR3 bases: TGTGCCAGCTCACCCGGAATGCGGGGGAGTGGGACTGAAGCTTTCTTT. Amino acids: CASSPGMRGSGTEAFF. Full variable domain (outside the CDR3, taken from reference TRBV18 and TRBJ1-1): NAGVMQNPRHLVRRRGQEARLRCSPMKGHSHVYWYRQLPEEGLKFMVYLQKENIIDESGMPKERFSAEFPKEGPSILRIQQVVRGDSAAYFCASSPGMRGSGTEAFFGQGTRLTVV.

The rearrangement uses TRBV4-3 and TRBJ1-1; D remains unclear. CDR1 LGHNA and CDR2 YSLEER come from the germline V gene. The CDR3 is 15 residues long. The V gene lost 0 bases and the J gene lost 2 bases, with 10 bases spanning the gap. Here the CDR3 DNA reads TGCGCCAGCAGCCAAGATATCGGGAGAAACACTGAAGCTTTCTTT. Translated: CASSQDIGRNTEAFF.

The sample holds a few counts of this clone. The rearrangement links TRBV18 to TRBJ1-6; no definite D call. This CDR3 is built from 12 residues. Trimming stripped 6 bases from V and 3 bases from J, with 3 bases between. Germline lookup yields CDR1 KGHSH and CDR2 LQKENI. CDR3 protein: CASSVYNSPLHF. The CDR3 DNA is TGTGCCAGCTCCGTCTATAATTCACCCCTCCACTTT.